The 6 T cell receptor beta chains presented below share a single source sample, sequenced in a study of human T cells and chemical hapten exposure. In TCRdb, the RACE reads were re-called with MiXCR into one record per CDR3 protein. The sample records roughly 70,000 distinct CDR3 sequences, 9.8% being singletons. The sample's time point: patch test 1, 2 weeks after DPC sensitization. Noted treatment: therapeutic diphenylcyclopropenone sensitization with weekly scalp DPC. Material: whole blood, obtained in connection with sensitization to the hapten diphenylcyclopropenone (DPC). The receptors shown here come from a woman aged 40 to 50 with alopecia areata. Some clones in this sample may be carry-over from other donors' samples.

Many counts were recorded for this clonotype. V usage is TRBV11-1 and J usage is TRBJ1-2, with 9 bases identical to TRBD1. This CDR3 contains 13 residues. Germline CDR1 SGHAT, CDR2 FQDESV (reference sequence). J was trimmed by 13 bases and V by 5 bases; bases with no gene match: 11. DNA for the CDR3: TGTGCCAGCAGCCCCAACACCGGGACAGGGAGCACCTTC. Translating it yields CASSPNTGTGSTF.

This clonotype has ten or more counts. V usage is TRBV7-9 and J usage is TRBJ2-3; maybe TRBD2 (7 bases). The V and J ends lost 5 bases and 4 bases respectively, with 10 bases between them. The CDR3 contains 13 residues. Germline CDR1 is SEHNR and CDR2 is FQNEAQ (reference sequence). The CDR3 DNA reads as TGTGCCAGCAGCCCGCGGGGGCCAGATACGCAGTATTTT. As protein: CASSPRGPDTQYF. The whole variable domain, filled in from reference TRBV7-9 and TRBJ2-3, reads DTGVSQNPRHKITKRGQNVTFRCDPISEHNRLYWYRQTLGQGPEFLTYFQNEAQLEKSRLLSDRFSAERPKGSFSTLEIQRTEQGDSAMYLCASSPRGPDTQYFGPGTRLTVL.

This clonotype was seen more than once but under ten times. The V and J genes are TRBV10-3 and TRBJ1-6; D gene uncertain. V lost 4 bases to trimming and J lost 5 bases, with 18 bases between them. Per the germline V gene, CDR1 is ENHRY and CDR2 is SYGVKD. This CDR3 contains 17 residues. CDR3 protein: CAISGPQGVTNNSPLHF. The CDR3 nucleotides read TGTGCCATCAGTGGACCCCAAGGAGTTACCAATAATTCACCCCTCCACTTT.

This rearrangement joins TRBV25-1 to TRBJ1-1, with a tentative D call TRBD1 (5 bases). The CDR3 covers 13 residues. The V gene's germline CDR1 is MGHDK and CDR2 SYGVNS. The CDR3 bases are TGTGCAAGCCAGCTCCGGGGGGGAGGGGAAGCTTTCTTT. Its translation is CASQLRGGGEAFF.

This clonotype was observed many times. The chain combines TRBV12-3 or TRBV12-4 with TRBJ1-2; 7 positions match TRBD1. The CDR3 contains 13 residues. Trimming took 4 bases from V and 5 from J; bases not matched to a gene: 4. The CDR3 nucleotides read TGTGCCAGCAGTTCGACAGGGCCATATGGCTACACCTTC. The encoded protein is CASSSTGPYGYTF.

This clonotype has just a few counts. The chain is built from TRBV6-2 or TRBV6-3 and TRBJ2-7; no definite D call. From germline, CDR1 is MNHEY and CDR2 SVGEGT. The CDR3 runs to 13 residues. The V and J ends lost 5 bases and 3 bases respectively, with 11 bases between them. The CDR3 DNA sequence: TGTGCCAGCAGTGACGGCAGCATCTACGAGCAGTACTTC. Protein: CASSDGSIYEQYF.